The 27 T cell receptor beta chains reported below all come from one sample, sequenced in a study of blood T cell repertoires in COVID-19 (dated by TCRdb to 2020 to 2021). Preparation of the library involved the immunoSEQ multiplex PCR assay. What TCRdb holds here is the immuneACCESS table cut down to in-frame rearrangements. Part of the clones is not present; checked against another copy, under half of the missing clones reflect an unresolved V gene, and the others are unexplained. The sample data list around 700,000 clones, and around 90% of these were observed just once. The ten largest make up approximately 0.25% of the sample. The source material was peripheral blood. The receptors come from a woman aged 18-35 years with acute or convalescent COVID-19.

The chain links TRBV29-1 to TRBJ1-1; a possible D gene is TRBD1 (6 bases). The CDR3 has 14 residues. The germline V and J ends were trimmed by 6 bases and 7 bases, with 21 bases remaining between them. Per germline, CDR1 SQVTM and CDR2 ANQGSEA. CDR3 sequence reads: CSVVDTGWGNEAFF. The CDR3 DNA reads as TGCAGCGTCGTCGACACAGGGTGGGGAAATGAAGCTTTCTTT.

Turning to this clone: Other DNA sequences in this sample translate to the same CDR3. The chain joins TRBV5-1 to TRBJ2-3, with unresolved D. The CDR3 is 12 amino acids. The V gene's germline CDR1 is SGHRS and CDR2 YFSETQ. Trimming removed 0 bases at V and 5 bases at J, with 4 bases between. The CDR3 loop is CASSLAGDTQYF. The CDR3, as DNA: TGCGCCAGCAGCTTGGCCGGAGATACGCAGTATTTT.

The chain joins TRBV4-2 to TRBJ1-3; 7 bases fit TRBD1. The V gene's germline CDR1 is LGHNA and CDR2 YNFKEQ. CDR3 size: 20 residues. With V trimmed by 1 base and J by 4 bases, 19 bases remained unmatched. This CDR3 is CASSQGFGTAVEGSGNTIYF. The CDR3 DNA is TGTGCCAGCAGCCAAGGATTCGGGACAGCCGTTGAGGGTTCGGGAAACACCATATATTTT.

The J gene is TRBJ1-2, the V gene TRBV30; D is unresolved. V dropped 4 bases and J dropped 6 bases, with 15 bases sitting between them. The germline V gene has CDR1 GTSNPN and CDR2 SVGIG (reference sequence). The CDR3 covers 13 residues. CDR3 DNA: TGTGCCTGGATCAAGAGCCCTAGCGATGGCTACACCTTC. Translating gives CAWIKSPSDGYTF.

With regard to this clone: This sample also contains other DNA sequences that code for the same CDR3. The chain has TRBV30 and TRBJ1-2; no clear D gene. The V and J ends lost 0 bases and 3 bases respectively, with 8 bases between them. CDR3 length equals 13 residues. The germline CDR1 and CDR2 sequences are GTSNPN and SVGIG (reference sequence). The CDR3 reads CAWSVAVHYGYTF. As DNA, the CDR3 is TGTGCCTGGAGTGTAGCGGTCCACTATGGCTACACCTTC.

The CDR3 loop reads CATSEPLGLLYF. CDR3 nucleotides: TGTGCCACCAGTGAGCCCCTAGGCCTGCTATATTTT. The gene calls are TRBV24-1 and TRBJ1-3; D gene unclear. The CDR3 extends over 12 amino acids. Trimming took 4 bases from V and 14 from J, leaving 14 bases between them. Germline values: CDR1 KGHDR, CDR2 SFDVKD.

The V call is TRBV19, the J call TRBJ2-7, with D possibly matching TRBD1 (6 bases). V shed 1 base and J shed 5 bases, with 15 bases lying between them. The germline V gene has CDR1 LNHDA and CDR2 SQIVND (reference sequence). The CDR3 consists of 15 residues. The chain's CDR3 is CASSIVAGEKDEQYF. The CDR3 coding sequence is TGTGCCAGTAGTATAGTGGCAGGGGAGAAGGACGAGCAGTACTTC.

For the CDR3, the DNA is TGCGCCAGCAGCTTTAAAGGGGAGGGAGGATCACCCCTCCACTTT. This translates into CASSFKGEGGSPLHF. The J gene is TRBJ1-6, the V gene TRBV5-1, with D maybe TRBD1 (5 bases). Trimming took 2 bases from V and 10 from J, leaving 16 bases between them. Germline V gives CDR1 SGHRS, CDR2 YFSETQ. CDR3 length equals 15 residues.

The chain carries TRBV6-1 and TRBJ1-2, with D unresolved. V was trimmed by 2 bases and J by 4 bases, leaving 14 bases between them. Germline V lookup: CDR1 MNHNS, CDR2 SASEGT. There are 15 residues in the CDR3. The DNA of the CDR3 is TGTGCCAGCAGTGAAACCTCAGGCCCTATCTATGGCTACACCTTC. Translation: CASSETSGPIYGYTF.

The chain recombines TRBV5-8 with TRBJ1-1; the match to TRBD1 covers 7 bases. The germline CDR1 and CDR2 sequences are SGHTS and YDEGEE. V gave up 2 bases and J gave up 4 bases; unmatched junction bases: 11. The CDR3 is 16 residues long. CDR3 region: CASSFGAGQFFTEAFF. CDR3 nucleotide sequence: TGTGCCAGCAGCTTTGGGGCGGGACAGTTTTTCACTGAAGCTTTCTTT. Full variable domain (remainder filled in from reference TRBV5-8 and TRBJ1-1): EAGVTQSPTHLIKTRGQQATLRCSPISGHTSVYWYQQALGLGLQFLLWYDEGEERNRGNFPPRFSGRQFPNYSSELNVNALELEDSALYLCASSFGAGQFFTEAFFGQGTRLTVV.

This chain uses TRBV5-1 with TRBJ1-5, with D perhaps matching TRBD1 (5 bases). Trimming took off 0 bases at V and 6 bases at J, with 13 bases between the two ends. The CDR3 loop spans 15 amino acids. Germline V gives CDR1 SGHRS, CDR2 YFSETQ. The CDR3 loop is CASSLGVGDGQPQHF. The DNA for the CDR3 is TGCGCCAGCAGCTTGGGGGTAGGGGATGGTCAGCCCCAGCATTTT. The full variable domain, completed using reference TRBV5-1 and TRBJ1-5, is KAGVTQTPRYLIKTRGQQVTLSCSPISGHRSVSWYQQTPGQGLQFLFEYFSETQRNKGNFPGRFSGRQFSNSRSEMNVSTLELGDSALYLCASSLGVGDGQPQHFGDGTRLSIL.

The rearrangement joins TRBV27 to TRBJ2-1; the D gene is possibly TRBD2 (6 bases). The CDR3 loop spans 15 amino acids. The V end lost 3 bases, the J end lost 0 bases, and 9 bases lay between the germline ends. The germline V gene has CDR1 MNHEY and CDR2 SMNVEV (reference sequence). The CDR3 DNA reads TGTGCCAGCAGTTTTTCGGGAGACTCCTACAATGAGCAGTTCTTC. It encodes CASSFSGDSYNEQFF.

The chain recombines TRBV10-3 with TRBJ2-2; D is ambiguous. This CDR3 spans 13 amino acids. V lost 0 bases to trimming and J lost 8 bases, with 7 bases between them. Germline loops: CDR1 ENHRY, CDR2 SYGVKD. The CDR3, as DNA: TGTGCCATCAGTGAGTCTCGGAGTGGGGAGCTGTTTTTT. Encoded protein: CAISESRSGELFF.

This sequence joins TRBV6-1 and TRBJ1-4, with 9 bases lining up with TRBD1. Trimming took 0 bases from V and 4 from J; bases not matched to a gene: 3. The CDR3 length is 16 residues. The V gene's germline CDR1 is MNHNS and CDR2 SASEGT. CDR3 coding DNA: TGTGCCAGCAGTGAAGCGCGGGGACAGGGTAATGAAAAACTGTTTTTT. It encodes CASSEARGQGNEKLFF.

The V and J genes are TRBV3-1 (or the pseudogene TRBV3-2) and TRBJ2-7; 11 nucleotides agree with TRBD2. With 1 base clipped from V and 2 bases from J, the junction kept 4 bases outside the gene matches. CDR3 length: 16 residues. CDR1 is LGHDT, CDR2 YNNKEL, per germline (reference sequence). The CDR3 nucleotides are TGTGCCAGCAGCCAAGTTAGCGGGGGGGTGGCCTACGAGCAGTACTTC. Translating gives CASSQVSGGVAYEQYF.

V is TRBV7-2 and J is TRBJ2-2; 7 bases are shared with TRBD2. This CDR3 comprises 14 residues. Germline lookup yields CDR1 SGHTA and CDR2 FQGNSA. J was trimmed by 5 bases and V by 5 bases; bases with no gene match: 5. DNA for the CDR3: TGTGCCAGCAGCCCCAGGGAGGGAACCGGGGAGCTGTTTTTT. Translated: CASSPREGTGELFF.

J is TRBJ1-2 and V is TRBV4-3, with a possible D match to TRBD1 (5 bases). V gave up 0 bases and J gave up 6 bases, with 14 bases separating them. The CDR3 has 15 amino acids. Germline V gene sequence: CDR1 LGHNA, CDR2 YSLEER. The CDR3 bases are TGCGCCAGCAGCCAAGAACGGCAGGGCCTCCATGGCTACACCTTC. Translated, it gives CASSQERQGLHGYTF.

This chain uses TRBV12-5 with TRBJ2-7; 8 bases are shared with TRBD2. Per the germline V gene, CDR1 is LGHNT and CDR2 is FRNRAP. V shed 6 bases, J shed 2 bases, and the junction held 6 bases outside the gene matches. This CDR3 has 14 amino acids. CDR3 loop: CASGPTSAAYEQYF. The CDR3 DNA follows: TGTGCTAGTGGCCCGACTAGCGCGGCCTACGAGCAGTACTTC.

This clone was detected a few times. The chain recombines TRBV6-1 with TRBJ1-2; 7 bases agree with TRBD1. This CDR3 spans 16 amino acids. V dropped 6 bases and J dropped 6; count of bases not matched to a gene: 16. Germline V gene data show CDR1 as MNHNS and CDR2 as SASEGT. The chain's CDR3 is CASSESYRGHLNGYTF. For the CDR3, the DNA is TGTGCCAGCAGCGAATCTTACAGGGGCCATCTTAATGGCTACACCTTC.

The J gene is TRBJ1-2, the V gene TRBV5-4; D is unresolved. Trimming shortened V by 6 bases and J by 7 bases, and 22 bases separated the two germline ends. Germline lookup yields CDR1 SGHNT and CDR2 YYREEE (reference sequence). This CDR3 region has 15 residues. This CDR3 reads CASNKRMDFGLGYTF. Written as DNA, the CDR3 is TGTGCCAGCAACAAAAGGATGGACTTCGGACTTGGCTACACCTTC. Combining the CDR3 with reference TRBV5-4 and TRBJ1-2 gives the whole variable domain ETGVTQSPTHLIKTRGQQVTLRCSSQSGHNTVSWYQQALGQGPQFIFQYYREEENGRGNFPPRFSGLQFPNYSSELNVNALELDDSALYLCASNKRMDFGLGYTFGSGTRLTVV.

The V call is TRBV19, the J call TRBJ2-3, with a tentative D call TRBD2 (6 bases). V lost 2 bases, J lost 0 bases, and 9 bases lay in between. This CDR3 has 15 residues. CDR1 is LNHDA and CDR2 is SQIVND in the germline V gene (reference sequence). In DNA form, the CDR3 reads TGTGCCAGTAGTATAACGGGAGCTAGCACAGATACGCAGTATTTT. Amino acids: CASSITGASTDTQYF. The full variable domain, with the rest looked up from reference TRBV19 and TRBJ2-3, is DGGITQSPKYLFRKEGQNVTLSCEQNLNHDAMYWYRQDPGQGLRLIYYSQIVNDFQKGDIAEGYSVSREKKESFPLTVTSAQKNPTAFYLCASSITGASTDTQYFGPGTRLTVL.

The V call is TRBV11-2, the J call TRBJ2-7; a possible D gene is TRBD1 (7 bases). Per germline, CDR1 SGHAT and CDR2 FQNNGV. This CDR3 comprises 15 residues. Trimming shortened V by 6 bases and J by 4 bases, and 19 bases separated the two germline ends. The CDR3 spells CASRVPGAGGYEQYF. The CDR3 DNA reads TGTGCCAGCAGGGTGCCGGGAGCAGGGGGATACGAGCAGTACTTC.

This chain links TRBV19 with TRBJ1-2; the D gene is possibly TRBD1 (6 bases). CDR3 length: 15 amino acids. The germline V gene encodes CDR1 LNHDA and CDR2 SQIVND (reference sequence). V lost 6 bases to trimming and J lost 4 bases, with 18 bases between them. The CDR3 region has the DNA TGTGCCAGTAGGCCCATAGGTGGCAGGGGCTATGGCTACACCTTC. Translating gives CASRPIGGRGYGYTF.

CDR3 nucleotide sequence: TGCGCCAGCAGCTTGGGAGTGGGGCTAGAGCAGTACTTC. It encodes CASSLGVGLEQYF. The genes are TRBV5-1 and TRBJ2-7; possibly TRBD1 for D (5 bases). Trimming shortened V by 0 bases and J by 7 bases, and 11 bases separated the two germline ends. This CDR3 has 13 amino acids. Germline-derived CDR1 and CDR2 are SGHRS and YFSETQ.

The chain carries TRBV24-1 and TRBJ2-7, with 10 bases that match TRBD1. Germline CDR1 and CDR2: KGHDR and SFDVKD. The CDR3 contains 13 residues. Trimming took 4 bases from V and 6 from J; bases not matched to a gene: 2. CDR3 bases: TGTGCCACCAGTGAAAGGACAGGGGGCGAGCAGTACTTC. Its protein is CATSERTGGEQYF.

The table lists this clone with a count of one. The chain is built from TRBV6-5 and TRBJ2-2; 7 bases fit TRBD1. CDR1 is MNHEY, CDR2 SVGAGI, per germline. The CDR3 spans 14 residues. V was pared by 7 bases and J by 5 bases, with 7 bases of the junction left unmatched. The CDR3 DNA reads as TGTGCCAGCACCTACAGGGGTGAGACCGGGGAGCTGTTTTTT. Its protein is CASTYRGETGELFF.

The V gene is TRBV4-1, the J gene TRBJ2-7; D remains ambiguous. Germline CDR1 MGHRA, CDR2 YSYEKL. V was cut by 4 bases and J by 1 base, with 14 bases left in between. There are 15 residues in the CDR3. CDR3 nucleotide sequence: TGCGCCAGCAGCCGCAGTGGGCTTCGGTCCTACGAGCAGTACTTC. Translating gives CASSRSGLRSYEQYF.